Listed below are T cell receptor beta chains from one sample, sequenced in a study of cytomegalovirus exposure and HLA in healthy donors. Clones were read by immunoSEQ multiplex PCR, and TCRdb kept only the in-frame ones, dropping some. Its table records about 74,000 clones. The sample was PBMCs. These receptor sequences come from a female donor in good health and CMV-seropositive. CDR3s include the opening cysteine and the closing phenylalanine or tryptophan.

V	CDR3
TRBV7-8	CASSLTTSPAKNIQYF
TRBV9	CASSVTGNTGELFF
TRBV30	CAWSGTLARTSGKDEQYF
TRBV28	CASSSPSLDSLTGGYTF
TRBV19	CASSGGAYNEQFF
TRBV28	CASSPHGGQPGNTIYF
TRBV4-1	CASSQDSTGASYNEQFF
TRBV28	CASVTGGNQPQHF
TRBV19	CASSIVPQGGTEAFF
TRBV30	CAWSRASGPLISYEQYF
TRBV7-9	CASSFAGGYTF
TRBV5-5	CASSSQQGRNSPLHF
TRBV6-6	CASSYDSPEKLFF
TRBV2	CASIYRREAYEQYF
TRBV7-2	CASSLVPAFQDEQYF
TRBV30	CAWSLTDTQYF
TRBV19	CASITLRGMNTEAFF
TRBV5-1	CASSAGQGIAVNEQFF
TRBV29-1	CSVEDLLDRNIQYF
TRBV19	CASSAWTGQTGELFF
TRBV5-1	CASSLEGTYEQYF
TRBV29-1	CSVEVRTGAWEQYF
TRBV5-1	CASSLDGLAVNEQFF
TRBV11-2	CASSVRTGTNTGELFF
TRBV4-1	CASSLPRGDTQYF
TRBV7-9	CASSPPGAGSTDTQYF
TRBV19	CASSMAGAPRDGYTF
TRBV6-6	CASSPTSGNINEQFF
TRBV28	CASSLWGAEKLFF
TRBV29-1	CSVPSGASRFYNEQFF
TRBV18	CASSPIRERTTDTQYF
TRBV29-1	CSVQGAGTGELFF
TRBV11-2	CASQPRPSRGASEQFF
TRBV5-4	CASSLRGTGGILGEQFF
TRBV7-8	CASSVDRQPAYNEQFF
TRBV5-4	CASSLPGFEQYF
TRBV6-5	CASSYSASTYEQYF
TRBV4-1	CASSTPWGRADTEAFF
TRBV2	CASGLAGLYEQYF
TRBV11-2	CASSLGLRGDYGYTF
TRBV7-6	CASSSGTGGGITEAFF
TRBV29-1	CSARTIRGGTQVSSYTF
TRBV6-1	CASRSQGQPQHF